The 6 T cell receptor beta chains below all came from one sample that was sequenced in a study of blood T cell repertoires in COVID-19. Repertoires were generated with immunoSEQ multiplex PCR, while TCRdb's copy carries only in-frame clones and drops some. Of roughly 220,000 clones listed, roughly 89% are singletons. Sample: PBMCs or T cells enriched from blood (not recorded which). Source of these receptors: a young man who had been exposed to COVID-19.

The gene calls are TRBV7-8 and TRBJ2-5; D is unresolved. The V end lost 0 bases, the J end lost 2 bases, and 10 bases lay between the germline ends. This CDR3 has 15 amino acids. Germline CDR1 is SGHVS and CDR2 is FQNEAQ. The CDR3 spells CASSLASSVQETQYF. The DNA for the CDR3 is TGTGCCAGCAGCTTAGCTTCTAGTGTACAAGAGACCCAGTACTTC.

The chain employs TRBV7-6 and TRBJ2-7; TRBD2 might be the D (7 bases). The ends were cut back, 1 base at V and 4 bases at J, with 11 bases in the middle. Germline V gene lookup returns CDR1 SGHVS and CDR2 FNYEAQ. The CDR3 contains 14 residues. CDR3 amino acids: CASSLGRGAYEQYF. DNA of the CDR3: TGTGCCAGCAGCTTAGGTCGGGGGGCTTACGAGCAGTACTTC.

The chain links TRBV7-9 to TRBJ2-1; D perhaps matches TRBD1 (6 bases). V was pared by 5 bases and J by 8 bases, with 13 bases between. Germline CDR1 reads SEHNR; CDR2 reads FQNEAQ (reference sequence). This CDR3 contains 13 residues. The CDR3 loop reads CASSTHRVHEQFF. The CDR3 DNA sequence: TGTGCCAGCAGCACCCACAGGGTACATGAGCAGTTCTTC.

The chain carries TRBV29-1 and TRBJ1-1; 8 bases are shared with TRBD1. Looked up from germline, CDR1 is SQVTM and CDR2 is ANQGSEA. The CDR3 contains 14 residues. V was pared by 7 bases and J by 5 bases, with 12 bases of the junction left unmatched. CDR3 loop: CSALPGGARTEAFF. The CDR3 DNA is TGCAGCGCCCTCCCAGGGGGCGCGAGGACTGAAGCTTTCTTT.

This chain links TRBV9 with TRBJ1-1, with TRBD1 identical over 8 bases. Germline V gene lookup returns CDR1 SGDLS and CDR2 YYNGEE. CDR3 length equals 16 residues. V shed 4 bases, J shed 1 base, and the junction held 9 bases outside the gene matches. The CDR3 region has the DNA TGTGCCAGCAGCTTCATAGGGACAGGTTCGAACACTGAAGCTTTCTTT. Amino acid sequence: CASSFIGTGSNTEAFF. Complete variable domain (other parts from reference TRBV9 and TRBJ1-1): DSGVTQTPKHLITATGQRVTLRCSPRSGDLSVYWYQQSLDQGLQFLIQYYNGEERAKGNILERFSAQQFPDLHSELNLSSLELGDSALYFCASSFIGTGSNTEAFFGQGTRLTVV.

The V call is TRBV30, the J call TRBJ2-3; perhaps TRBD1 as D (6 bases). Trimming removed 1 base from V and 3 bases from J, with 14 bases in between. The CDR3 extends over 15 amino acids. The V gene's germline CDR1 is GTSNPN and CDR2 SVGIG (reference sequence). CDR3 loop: CAWSGRQASTDTQYF. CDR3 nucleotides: TGTGCCTGGAGTGGTAGACAGGCTTCAACAGATACGCAGTATTTT.